The clone carrying this T cell receptor (beta chain) was detected many times. Its antigen remains unidentified. This CDR3 contains 13 residues. V shed 7 bases and J 11 bases; nucleotides not matched to a gene: 12. Germline V lookup: CDR1 SQVTM, CDR2 ANQGSEA. Exclusion criteria comprised uncontrolled infection, other autoimmune disease, pregnancy or lactation. The source material, RNA transcripts, was used to amplify TCR beta CDR3 regions. Initially, a first-round RT-PCR of the TCR CDR3 employed the HTBI primer set. TCRdb analysed the multiplex PCR reads with MiXCR anew, one entry per CDR3 protein. The table has 490,000 or so distinct CDR3 sequences, 40% to 50% seen once. The sample originates from a study of T cells in Graves' hyperthyroidism and ophthalmopathy. The study's findings and limits: Blood held most thyroid clonotypes expanded above 0.001 frequency. Researchers report that a 13 V-J model separated ophthalmopathy from stable hyperthyroidism.

Sequencing was done on a sample of peripheral blood or thyroid tissue (not recorded which). The genes are TRBV29-1 and TRBJ1-1; 11 positions match TRBD1. The receptor was derived from an adult woman with Graves' disease, either hyperthyroidism or ophthalmopathy (not recorded which). The CDR3 coding sequence is TGCAGCGCCAGGAGTGGACAGGGGGCGTTTGCTTTCTTT. It yields the protein CSARSGQGAFAFF.